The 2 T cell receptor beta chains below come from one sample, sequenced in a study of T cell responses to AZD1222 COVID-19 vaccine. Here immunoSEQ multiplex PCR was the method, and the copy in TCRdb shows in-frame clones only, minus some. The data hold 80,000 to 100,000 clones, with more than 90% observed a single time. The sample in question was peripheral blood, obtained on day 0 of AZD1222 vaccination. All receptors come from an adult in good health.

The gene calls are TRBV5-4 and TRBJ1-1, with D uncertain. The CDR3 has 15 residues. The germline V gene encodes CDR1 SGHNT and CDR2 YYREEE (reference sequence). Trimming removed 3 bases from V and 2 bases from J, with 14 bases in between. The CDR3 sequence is CASSSSPESNTEAFF. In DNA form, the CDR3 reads TGTGCCAGCAGCTCCTCTCCGGAGAGCAACACTGAAGCTTTCTTT.

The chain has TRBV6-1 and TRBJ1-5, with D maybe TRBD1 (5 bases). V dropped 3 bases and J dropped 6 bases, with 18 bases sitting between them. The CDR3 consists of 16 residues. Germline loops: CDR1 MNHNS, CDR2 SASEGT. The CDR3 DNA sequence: TGTGCCAGCAGTGAGGGGAATTGGAGGGGAGGTCAGCCCCAGCATTTT. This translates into CASSEGNWRGGQPQHF.